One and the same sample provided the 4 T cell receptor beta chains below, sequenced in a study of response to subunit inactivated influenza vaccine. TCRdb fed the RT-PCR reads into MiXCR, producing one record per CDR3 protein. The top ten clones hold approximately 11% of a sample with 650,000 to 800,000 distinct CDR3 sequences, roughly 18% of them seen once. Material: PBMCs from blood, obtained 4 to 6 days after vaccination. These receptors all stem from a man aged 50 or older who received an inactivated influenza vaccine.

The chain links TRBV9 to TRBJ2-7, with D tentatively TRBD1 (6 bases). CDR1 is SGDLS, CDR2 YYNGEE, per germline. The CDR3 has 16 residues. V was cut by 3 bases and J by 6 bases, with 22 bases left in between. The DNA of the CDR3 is TGTGCCAGCAGCGACAGCCGGGACACCCTTTCGGTCGAGCAGTACTTC. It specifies CASSDSRDTLSVEQYF.

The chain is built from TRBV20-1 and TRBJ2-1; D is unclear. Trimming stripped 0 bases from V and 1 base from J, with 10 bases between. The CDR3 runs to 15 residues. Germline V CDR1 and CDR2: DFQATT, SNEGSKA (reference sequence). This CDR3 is CSARDLQRSYNEQFF. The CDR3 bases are TGCAGTGCTAGAGATCTCCAGAGGTCCTACAATGAGCAGTTCTTC.

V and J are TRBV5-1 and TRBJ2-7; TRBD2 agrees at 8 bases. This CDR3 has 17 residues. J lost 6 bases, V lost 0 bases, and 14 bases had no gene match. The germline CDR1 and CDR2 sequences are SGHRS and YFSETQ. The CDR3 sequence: CASSLGLALRGEGEQYF. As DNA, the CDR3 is TGCGCCAGCAGCTTGGGACTAGCGCTCCGAGGGGAGGGCGAGCAGTACTTC.

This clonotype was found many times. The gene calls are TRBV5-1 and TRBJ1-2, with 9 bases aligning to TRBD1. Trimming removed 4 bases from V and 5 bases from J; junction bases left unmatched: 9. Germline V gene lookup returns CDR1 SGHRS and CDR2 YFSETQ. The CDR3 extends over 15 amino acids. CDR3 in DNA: TGCGCCAGCAGCGCTCCCGGGACAGGGTCGTATGGCTACACCTTC. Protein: CASSAPGTGSYGYTF.